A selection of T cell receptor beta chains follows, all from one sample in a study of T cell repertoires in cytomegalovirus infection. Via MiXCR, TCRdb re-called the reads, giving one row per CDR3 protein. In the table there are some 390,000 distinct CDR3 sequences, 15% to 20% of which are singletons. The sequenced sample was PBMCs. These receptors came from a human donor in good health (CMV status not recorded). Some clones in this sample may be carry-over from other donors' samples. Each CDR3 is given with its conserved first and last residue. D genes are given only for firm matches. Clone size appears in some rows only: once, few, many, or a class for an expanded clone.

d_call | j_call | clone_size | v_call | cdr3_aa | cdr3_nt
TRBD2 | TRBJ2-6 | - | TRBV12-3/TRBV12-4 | CASSFGGLAGFSGANVLTF | TGTGCCAGCAGTTTTGGGGGGCTAGCGGGATTTTCTGGGGCCAACGTCCTGACTTTC
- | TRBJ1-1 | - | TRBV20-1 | CSALRYLNTEAFF | TGCAGTGCTCTTAGATATCTGAACACTGAAGCTTTCTTT
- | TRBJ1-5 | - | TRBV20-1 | CSARVFRGDGNQPQHF | TGCAGTGCTAGAGTATTCAGGGGCGATGGCAATCAGCCCCAGCATTTT
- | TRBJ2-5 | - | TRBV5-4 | CASSLSGTETQYF | TGTGCCAGCAGCTTGTCCGGGACGGAGACCCAGTACTTC
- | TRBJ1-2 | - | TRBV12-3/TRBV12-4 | CASTGANYGYTF | TGTGCCAGCACCGGGGCGAACTATGGCTACACCTTC
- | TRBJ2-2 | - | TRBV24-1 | CATSDSSSPNTGELFF | TGTGCCACCAGTGATTCCTCTAGCCCGAACACCGGGGAGCTGTTTTTT
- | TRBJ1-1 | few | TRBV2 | CASSREGGLTEAFF | TGTGCCAGCAGCAGGGAGGGGGGCCTCACTGAAGCTTTCTTT
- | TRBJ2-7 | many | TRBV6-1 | CASSEALNRPNRVYEQYF | TGTGCCAGCAGTGAAGCCCTTAATAGGCCCAATAGAGTCTACGAGCAGTACTTC
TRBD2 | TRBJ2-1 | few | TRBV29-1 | CSAGGLAGYNEQFF | TGCAGCGCTGGGGGACTAGCGGGGTACAATGAGCAGTTCTTC
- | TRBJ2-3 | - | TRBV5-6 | CASRPTVPGPSTDTQYF | TGTGCCAGCAGACCCACCGTGCCGGGACCTAGCACAGATACGCAGTATTTT
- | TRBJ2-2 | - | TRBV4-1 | CASTLGQNTGELFF | TGCGCCAGCACATTAGGGCAGAACACCGGGGAGCTGTTTTTT
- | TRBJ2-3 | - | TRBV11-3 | CASSLNPSDTQYF | TGTGCCAGCAGCTTGAACCCCTCAGATACGCAGTATTTT
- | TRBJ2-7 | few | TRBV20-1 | CSARESVDYEQYF | TGCAGTGCTAGAGAGAGCGTAGACTACGAGCAGTACTTC
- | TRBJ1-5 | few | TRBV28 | CASSLERVSNQPQHF | TGTGCCAGCAGTTTAGAGCGGGTTAGCAATCAGCCCCAGCATTTT
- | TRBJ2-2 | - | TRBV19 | CASSQSAGELFF | TGTGCCAGTAGCCAGTCCGCCGGGGAGCTGTTTTTT
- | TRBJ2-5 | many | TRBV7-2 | CASSRGTGVGETQYF | TGTGCCAGCAGCCGGGGAACGGGGGTGGGAGAGACCCAGTACTTC
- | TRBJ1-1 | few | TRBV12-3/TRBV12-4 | CASSLSAGGTEAFF | TGTGCCAGCAGCCTCTCCGCGGGGGGCACTGAAGCTTTCTTT
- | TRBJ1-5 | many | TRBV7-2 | CASSPQGHYNQPQHF | TGTGCCAGCAGCCCCCAGGGTCATTACAATCAGCCCCAGCATTTT
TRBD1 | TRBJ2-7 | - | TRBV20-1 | CSASRDRGDEQYF | TGCAGTGCTAGCCGGGACAGGGGGGACGAGCAGTACTTC
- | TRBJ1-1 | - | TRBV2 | CASMSEMNTEAFF | TGTGCCAGCATGTCAGAGATGAACACTGAAGCTTTCTTT
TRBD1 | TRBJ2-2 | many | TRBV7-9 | CASSEGQGANGELFF | TGTGCCAGCAGCGAGGGGCAGGGGGCAAACGGGGAGCTGTTTTTT
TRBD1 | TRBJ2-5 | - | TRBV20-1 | CSARPGQARKTQYF | TGCAGTGCTAGACCTGGACAGGCCAGGAAGACCCAGTACTTC
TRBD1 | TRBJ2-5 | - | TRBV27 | CASTCPGQGAMETQYF | TGTGCCAGCACCTGTCCCGGACAGGGGGCGATGGAGACCCAGTACTTC
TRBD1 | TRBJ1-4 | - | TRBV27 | CASSQPGQPPEKLFF | TGTGCCAGCAGCCAGCCGGGACAGCCACCTGAAAAACTGTTTTTT
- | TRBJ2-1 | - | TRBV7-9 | CASSLLGYVHNEQFF | TGTGCCAGCAGCTTATTAGGGTACGTCCACAATGAGCAGTTCTTC
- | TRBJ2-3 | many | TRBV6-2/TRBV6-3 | CASRSRGWTDTQYF | TGTGCCAGCAGAAGTAGGGGATGGACAGATACGCAGTATTTT
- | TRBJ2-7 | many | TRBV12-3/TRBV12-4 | CASSFGWDGPKGEQYF | TGTGCCAGCAGTTTCGGTTGGGACGGACCAAAGGGCGAGCAGTACTTC
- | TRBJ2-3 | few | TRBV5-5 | CASSPDPTGFETDTQYF | TGTGCCAGCAGCCCGGATCCTACGGGATTCGAGACAGATACGCAGTATTTT
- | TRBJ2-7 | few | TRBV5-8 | CASSLDLAIHEQYF | TGTGCCAGCAGCTTGGACCTAGCGATCCACGAGCAGTACTTC
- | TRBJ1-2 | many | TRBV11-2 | CASSSFSRPSDGYTF | TGTGCCAGCAGCTCCTTCTCGCGGCCTTCGGATGGCTACACCTTC
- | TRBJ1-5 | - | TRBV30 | CAWSVVGGKPQHF | TGTGCCTGGAGTGTGGTAGGGGGGAAGCCCCAGCATTTT
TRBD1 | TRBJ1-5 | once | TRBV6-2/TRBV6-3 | CASSYPLTGPNQPQHF | TGTGCCAGCAGTTATCCACTGACAGGGCCCAATCAGCCCCAGCATTTT
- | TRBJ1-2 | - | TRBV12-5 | CASGLERDYGYTF | TGTGCTAGTGGTTTGGAACGGGACTATGGCTACACCTTC
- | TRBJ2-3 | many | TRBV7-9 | CASSPTPTRPDTQYF | TGTGCCAGCAGCCCCACTCCCACTAGGCCAGATACGCAGTATTTT
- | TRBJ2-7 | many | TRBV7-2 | CASSLVLSPPAAYEQYF | TGTGCCAGCAGCTTAGTACTTTCGCCACCGGCAGCCTACGAGCAGTACTTC
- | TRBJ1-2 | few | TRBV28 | CASSYDSIYGYTF | TGTGCCAGCAGTTACGACAGTATCTATGGCTACACCTTC
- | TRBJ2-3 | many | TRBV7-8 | CASSLPKASVGDTQYF | TGTGCCAGCAGCTTACCCAAGGCTAGCGTCGGGGATACGCAGTATTTT
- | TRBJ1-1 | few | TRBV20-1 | CSARSGGPGEAFF | TGCAGTGCTAGATCCGGCGGACCAGGGGAAGCTTTCTTT
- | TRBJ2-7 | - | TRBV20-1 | CSAGRRRSYEQYF | TGCAGTGCTGGCCGCAGACGGTCCTACGAGCAGTACTTC
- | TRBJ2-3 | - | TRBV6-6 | CASSLQHGGTQYF | TGTGCCAGCAGTTTACAACACGGGGGTACGCAGTATTTT
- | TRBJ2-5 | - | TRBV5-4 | CASSFLETQETQYF | TGTGCCAGCAGCTTCCTAGAGACTCAAGAGACCCAGTACTTC
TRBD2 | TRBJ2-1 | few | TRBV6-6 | CASSYAGTSGYNEQFF | TGTGCCAGCAGTTACGCGGGGACTAGCGGGTACAATGAGCAGTTCTTC
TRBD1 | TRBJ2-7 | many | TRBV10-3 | CAISESQGARGEQYF | TGTGCCATCAGTGAGTCGCAGGGGGCGCGGGGTGAGCAGTACTTC
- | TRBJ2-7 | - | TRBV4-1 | CASSQLRNSYEQYF | TGCGCCAGCAGCCAATTACGTAACTCCTACGAGCAGTACTTC